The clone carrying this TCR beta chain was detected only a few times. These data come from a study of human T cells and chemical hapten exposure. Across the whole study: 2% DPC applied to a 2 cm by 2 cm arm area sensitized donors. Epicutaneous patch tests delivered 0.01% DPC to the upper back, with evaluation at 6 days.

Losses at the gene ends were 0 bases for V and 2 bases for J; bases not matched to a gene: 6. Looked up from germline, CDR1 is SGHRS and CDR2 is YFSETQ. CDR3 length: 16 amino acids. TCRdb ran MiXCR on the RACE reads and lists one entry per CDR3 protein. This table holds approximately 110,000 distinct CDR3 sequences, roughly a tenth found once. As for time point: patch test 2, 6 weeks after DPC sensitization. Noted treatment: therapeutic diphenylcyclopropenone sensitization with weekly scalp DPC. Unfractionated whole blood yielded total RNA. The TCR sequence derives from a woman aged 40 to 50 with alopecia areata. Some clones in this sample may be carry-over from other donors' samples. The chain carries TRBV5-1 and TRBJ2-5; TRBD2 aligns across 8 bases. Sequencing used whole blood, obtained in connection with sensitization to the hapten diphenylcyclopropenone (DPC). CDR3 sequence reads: CASSLGQAGGQETQYF. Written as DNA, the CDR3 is TGCGCCAGCAGCTTGGGACAGGCGGGAGGTCAAGAGACCCAGTACTTC.